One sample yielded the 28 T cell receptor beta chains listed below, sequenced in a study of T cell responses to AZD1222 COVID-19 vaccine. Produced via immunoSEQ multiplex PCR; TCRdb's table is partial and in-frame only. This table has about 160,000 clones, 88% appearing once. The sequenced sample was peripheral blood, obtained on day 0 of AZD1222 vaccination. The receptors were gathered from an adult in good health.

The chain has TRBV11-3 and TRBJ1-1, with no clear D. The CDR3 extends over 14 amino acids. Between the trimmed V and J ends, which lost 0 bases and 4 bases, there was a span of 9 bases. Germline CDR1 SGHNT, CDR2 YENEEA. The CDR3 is CASSLEARSTEAFF. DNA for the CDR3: TGTGCCAGCAGCTTAGAGGCAAGGAGCACTGAAGCTTTCTTT.

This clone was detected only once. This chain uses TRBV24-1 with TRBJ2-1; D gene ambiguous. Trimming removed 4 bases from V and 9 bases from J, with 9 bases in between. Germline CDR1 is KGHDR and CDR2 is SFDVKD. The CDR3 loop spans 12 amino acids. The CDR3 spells CATSEYTGEQFF. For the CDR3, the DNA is TGTGCCACCAGTGAGTATACTGGTGAGCAGTTCTTC.

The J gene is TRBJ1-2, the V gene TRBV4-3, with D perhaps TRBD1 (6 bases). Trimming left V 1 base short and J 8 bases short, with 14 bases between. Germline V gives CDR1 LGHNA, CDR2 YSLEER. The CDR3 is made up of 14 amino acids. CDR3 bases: TGCGCCAGCAGCCAAGGGGGGTTGGGGGGCGGCTACACCTTC. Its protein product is CASSQGGLGGGYTF.

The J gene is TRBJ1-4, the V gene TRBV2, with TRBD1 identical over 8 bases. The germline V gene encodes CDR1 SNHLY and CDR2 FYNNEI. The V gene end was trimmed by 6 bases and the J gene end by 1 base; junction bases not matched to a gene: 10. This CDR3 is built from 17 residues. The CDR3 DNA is TGTGCCAGCAGCGCCGGACAGGGCCGAGGAACTAATGAAAAACTGTTTTTT. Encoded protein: CASSAGQGRGTNEKLFF.

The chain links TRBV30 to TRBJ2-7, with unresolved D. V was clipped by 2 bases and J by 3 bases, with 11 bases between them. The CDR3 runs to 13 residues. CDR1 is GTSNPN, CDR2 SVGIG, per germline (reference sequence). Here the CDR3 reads CAWSRIGGYEQYF. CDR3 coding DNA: TGTGCCTGGAGTCGGATAGGTGGCTACGAGCAGTACTTC.

DNA of the CDR3: TGTGCCAGCAGCCAACCGAGGGTTGGCTATAATTCACCCCTCCACTTT. It encodes CASSQPRVGYNSPLHF. The chain couples TRBV3-1 (or the pseudogene TRBV3-2) to TRBJ1-6, with D unclear. Trimming took off 2 bases at V and 3 bases at J, with 11 bases between the two ends. CDR1 is LGHDT, CDR2 YNNKEL, per germline (reference sequence). The CDR3 is 16 residues long.

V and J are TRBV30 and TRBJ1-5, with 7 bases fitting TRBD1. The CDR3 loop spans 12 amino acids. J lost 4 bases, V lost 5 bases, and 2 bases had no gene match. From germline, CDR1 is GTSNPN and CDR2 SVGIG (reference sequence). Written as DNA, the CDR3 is TGTGCCTGGGGACAGGCGAATCAGCCCCAGCATTTT. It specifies CAWGQANQPQHF.

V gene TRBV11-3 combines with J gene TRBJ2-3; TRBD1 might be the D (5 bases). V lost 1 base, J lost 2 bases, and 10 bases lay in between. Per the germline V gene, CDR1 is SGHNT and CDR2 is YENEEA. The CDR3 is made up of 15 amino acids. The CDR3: CASSLGRQFTDTQYF. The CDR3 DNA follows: TGTGCCAGCAGCTTAGGGAGACAGTTCACAGATACGCAGTATTTT.

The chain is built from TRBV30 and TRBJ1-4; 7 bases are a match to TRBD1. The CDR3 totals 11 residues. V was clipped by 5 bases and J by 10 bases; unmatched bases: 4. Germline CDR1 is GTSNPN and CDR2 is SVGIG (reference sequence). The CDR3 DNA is TGTGCCTGGGCTGACAGGGCAAAACTGTTTTTT. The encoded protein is CAWADRAKLFF.

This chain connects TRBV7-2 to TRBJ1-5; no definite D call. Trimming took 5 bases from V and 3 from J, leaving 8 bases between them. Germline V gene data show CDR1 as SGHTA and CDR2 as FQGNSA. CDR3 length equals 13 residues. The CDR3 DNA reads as TGTGCCAGCAGCCCAGGCAACAATCAGCCCCAGCATTTT. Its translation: CASSPGNNQPQHF.

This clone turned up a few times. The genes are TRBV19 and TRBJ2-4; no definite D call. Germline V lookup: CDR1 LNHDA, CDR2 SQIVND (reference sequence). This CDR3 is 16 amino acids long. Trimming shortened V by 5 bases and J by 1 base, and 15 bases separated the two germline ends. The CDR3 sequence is CASSPDPSWAKNIQYF. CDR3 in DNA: TGTGCCAGTAGTCCTGACCCATCTTGGGCCAAAAACATTCAGTACTTC.

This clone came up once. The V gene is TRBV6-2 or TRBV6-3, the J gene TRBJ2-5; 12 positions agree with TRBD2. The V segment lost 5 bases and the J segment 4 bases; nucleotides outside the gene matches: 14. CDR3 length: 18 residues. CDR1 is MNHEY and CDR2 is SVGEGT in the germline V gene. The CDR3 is CASSRGLAGTLGGETQYF. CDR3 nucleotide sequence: TGTGCCAGCAGTCGTGGACTAGCGGGAACCCTGGGGGGAGAGACCCAGTACTTC.

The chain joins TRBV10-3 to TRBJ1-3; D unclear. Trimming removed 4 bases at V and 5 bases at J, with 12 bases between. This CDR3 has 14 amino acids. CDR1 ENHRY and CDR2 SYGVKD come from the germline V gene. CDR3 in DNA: TGTGCCATCAGTGGCCGCGGCAGTCGAAACACCATATATTTT. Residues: CAISGRGSRNTIYF.

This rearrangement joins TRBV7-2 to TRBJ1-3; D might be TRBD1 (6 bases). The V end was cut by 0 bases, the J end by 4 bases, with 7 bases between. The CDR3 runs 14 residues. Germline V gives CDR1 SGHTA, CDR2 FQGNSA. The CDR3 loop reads CASSLAGTGNTIYF. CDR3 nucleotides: TGTGCCAGCAGCTTAGCTGGGACAGGAAACACCATATATTTT. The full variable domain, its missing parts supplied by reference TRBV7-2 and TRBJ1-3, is GAGVSQSPSNKVTEKGKDVELRCDPISGHTALYWYRQSLGQGLEFLIYFQGNSAPDKSGLPSDRFSAERTGGSVSTLTIQRTQQEDSAVYLCASSLAGTGNTIYFGEGSWLTVV.

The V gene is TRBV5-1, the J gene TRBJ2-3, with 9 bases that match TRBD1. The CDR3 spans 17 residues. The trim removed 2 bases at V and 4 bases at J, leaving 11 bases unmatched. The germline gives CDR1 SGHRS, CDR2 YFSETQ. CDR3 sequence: CASSFGTGQGIPDTQYF. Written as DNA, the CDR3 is TGCGCCAGCAGCTTTGGGACCGGACAGGGGATACCAGATACGCAGTATTTT.

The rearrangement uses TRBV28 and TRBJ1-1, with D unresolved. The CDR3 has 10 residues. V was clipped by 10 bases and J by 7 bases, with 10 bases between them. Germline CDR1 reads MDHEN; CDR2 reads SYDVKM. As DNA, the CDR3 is TGTGCCACCAAGTACCGTGAAGCTTTCTTT. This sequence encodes CATKYREAFF.

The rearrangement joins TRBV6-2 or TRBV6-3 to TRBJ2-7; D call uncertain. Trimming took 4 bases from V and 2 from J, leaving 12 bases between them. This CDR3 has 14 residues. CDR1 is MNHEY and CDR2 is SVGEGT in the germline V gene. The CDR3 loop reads CASSFRPLAYEQYF. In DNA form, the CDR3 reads TGTGCCAGCAGTTTCCGACCCTTAGCCTACGAGCAGTACTTC.

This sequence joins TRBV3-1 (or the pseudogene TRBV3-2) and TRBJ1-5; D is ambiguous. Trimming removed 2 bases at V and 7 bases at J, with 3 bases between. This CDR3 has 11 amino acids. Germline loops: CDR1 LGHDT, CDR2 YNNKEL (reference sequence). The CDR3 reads CASSQSQPQHF. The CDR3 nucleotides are TGTGCCAGCAGCCAAAGCCAGCCCCAGCATTTT.

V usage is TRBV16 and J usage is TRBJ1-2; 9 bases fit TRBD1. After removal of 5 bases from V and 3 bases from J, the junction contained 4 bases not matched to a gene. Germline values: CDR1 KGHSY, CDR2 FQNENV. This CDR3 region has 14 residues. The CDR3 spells CASSARDRDYGYTF. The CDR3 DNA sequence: TGTGCCAGCAGCGCCCGGGACAGGGACTATGGCTACACCTTC.

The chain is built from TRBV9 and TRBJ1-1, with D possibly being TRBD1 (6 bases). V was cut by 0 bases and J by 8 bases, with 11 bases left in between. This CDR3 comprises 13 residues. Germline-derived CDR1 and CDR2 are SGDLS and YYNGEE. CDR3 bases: TGTGCCAGCAGCGTAGCTCGCAGGGGAGAAGCTTTCTTT. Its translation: CASSVARRGEAFF.

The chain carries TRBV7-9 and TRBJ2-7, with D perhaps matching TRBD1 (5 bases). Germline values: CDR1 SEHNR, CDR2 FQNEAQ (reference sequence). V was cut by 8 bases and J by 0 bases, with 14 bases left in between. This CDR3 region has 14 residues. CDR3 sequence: CASFKGESSYEQYF. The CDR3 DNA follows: TGTGCCAGCTTTAAAGGGGAAAGCTCCTACGAGCAGTACTTC.

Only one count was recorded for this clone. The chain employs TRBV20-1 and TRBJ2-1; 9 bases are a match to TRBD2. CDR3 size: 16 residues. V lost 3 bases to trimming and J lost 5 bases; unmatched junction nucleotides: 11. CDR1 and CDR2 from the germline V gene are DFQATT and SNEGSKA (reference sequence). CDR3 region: CSASKSGGRADNEQFF. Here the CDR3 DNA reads TGCAGTGCTAGTAAGTCGGGCGGGAGGGCCGACAATGAGCAGTTCTTC.

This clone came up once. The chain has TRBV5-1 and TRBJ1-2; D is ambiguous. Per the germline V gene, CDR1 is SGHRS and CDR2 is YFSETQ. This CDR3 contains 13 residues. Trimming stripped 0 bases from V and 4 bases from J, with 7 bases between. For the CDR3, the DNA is TGCGCCAGCAGCTTGGTCGATGGCTATGGCTACACCTTC. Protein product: CASSLVDGYGYTF.

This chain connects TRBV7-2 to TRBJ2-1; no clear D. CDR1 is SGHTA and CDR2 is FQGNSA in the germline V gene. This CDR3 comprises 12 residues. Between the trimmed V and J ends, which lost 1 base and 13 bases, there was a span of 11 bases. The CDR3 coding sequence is TGTGCCAGCAGCTTAGGAGATACCCGTCAGTTCTTC. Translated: CASSLGDTRQFF.

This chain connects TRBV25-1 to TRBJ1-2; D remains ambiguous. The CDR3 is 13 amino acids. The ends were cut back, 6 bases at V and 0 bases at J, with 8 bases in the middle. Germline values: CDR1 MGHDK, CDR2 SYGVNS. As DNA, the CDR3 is TGTGCCAGCAGCTTAGAAACTAACTATGGCTACACCTTC. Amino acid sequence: CASSLETNYGYTF.

As DNA, the CDR3 is TGTGCCAGCTCACCATCCCAGGGCGAGGGCTACACCTTC. Translation gives CASSPSQGEGYTF. The chain is built from TRBV18 and TRBJ1-2; D is possibly TRBD1 (5 bases). Germline V lookup: CDR1 KGHSH, CDR2 LQKENI. V lost 2 bases and J lost 8, with 12 bases in between. The CDR3 consists of 13 residues.

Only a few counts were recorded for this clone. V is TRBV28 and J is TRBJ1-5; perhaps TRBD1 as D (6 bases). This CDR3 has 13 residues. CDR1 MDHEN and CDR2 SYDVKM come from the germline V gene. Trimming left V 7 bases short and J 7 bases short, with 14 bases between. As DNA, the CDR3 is TGTGCCAGCAACGGAGGGGGGGTACAGCCCCAGCATTTT. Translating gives CASNGGGVQPQHF.

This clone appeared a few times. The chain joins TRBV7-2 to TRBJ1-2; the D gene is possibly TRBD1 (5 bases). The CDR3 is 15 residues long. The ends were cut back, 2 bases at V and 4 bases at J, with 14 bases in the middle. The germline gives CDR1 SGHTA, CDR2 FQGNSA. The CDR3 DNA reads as TGTGCCAGCAGCTTATGGGGAAACGGGGGCTATGGCTACACCTTC. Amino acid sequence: CASSLWGNGGYGYTF.